This TCR beta chain was sequenced for a study of CD8 T cells in ankylosing spondylitis. Study-wide results and caveats: Clones linked with disease were CD8+ and fairly uncommon in the peripheral blood. The study identified a TCR beta motif of several highly homologous variants that appeared characteristic of ankylosing spondylitis blood. There was reportedly significant enrichment of clones that were disease-linked in matched ankylosing spondylitis synovial fluid.

The TCR beta libraries were generated through quantitative 5'-RACE incorporating molecular barcodes. TCRdb reprocessed the 5' RACE reads with MiXCR, giving one entry per CDR3 protein. The sample yields nearly 350,000 distinct CDR3 sequences, about 15% seen once. The CDR3 has 14 residues. CDR1 and CDR2 (germline): SGHRS, YFSETQ. V was cut by 3 bases and J by 4 bases, with 10 bases left in between. This clonotype showed up many times. Its cognate antigen is unknown. This receptor was identified in a male donor with ankylosing spondylitis or in good health (not recorded which). The sample was blood, either unsorted or a sorted T cell fraction (not recorded which). This sequence joins TRBV5-1 and TRBJ2-2, with D unclear. The CDR3 region is CASSYPSGTGELFF. The CDR3 DNA is TGCGCCAGCAGCTACCCCTCGGGCACCGGGGAGCTGTTTTTT.